The source of this T cell receptor (beta chain) is a study of OX40 agonist ivuxolimab in advanced cancers. This clone was picked up one time. Its antigen remains unknown. This CDR3 is also generated by other DNA sequences in the sample. The timepoints at which blood was sampled were baseline, cycle 4 day 1, and cycle 7 day 1. The CDR3 totals 15 residues. CDR1 and CDR2 (germline): SGHRS, YFSETQ. The germline V and J ends were trimmed by 4 bases and 0 bases, with 10 bases remaining between them. Study-wide findings and caveats: Relative to CD4+, CD8+ T cells held more expanded clones on average. Still undetermined is the antigen specificity of the expanded peripheral T cells.

The repertoire was sequenced with immunoSEQ multiplex PCR; TCRdb's copy has only in-frame clones and lacks some. The data hold approximately 32,000 clones, with 89% observed a single time. The rearrangement links TRBV5-1 to TRBJ1-4; D perhaps matches TRBD1 (5 bases). The TCR originated in an adult with an advanced solid tumor such as melanoma, head and neck, liver or kidney cancer. The sample consisted of CD4+ or CD8+ T cells sorted from blood, taken in a trial of the OX40 agonist ivuxolimab. CDR3 protein: CASSQGTATNEKLFF. The CDR3 nucleotides are TGCGCCAGCAGCCAAGGGACCGCAACTAATGAAAAACTGTTTTTT.